The text below deals with one T cell receptor (beta chain). The antigen remains undetermined. The germline CDR1 and CDR2 sequences are SGDLS and YYNGEE. The CDR3 is made up of 15 amino acids. V dropped 4 bases and J dropped 6; count of bases not matched to a gene: 7. The people who gave samples were healthy Caucasians from Russia, aged roughly 6 to 90. A minimum of 7 million PBMCs was isolated per sample. This sample stems from a study of blood T cells in healthy people across ages. Study-wide points: When set beside aged donors, long-lived donors presented more naive CD4+ cells and higher diversity. Without sorted subsets, naive and antigen-experienced compartments could not be conclusively compared.

Using a J-beta primer mix together with a sample-barcoded 5' primer, a second PCR was run for roughly 6 to 12 cycles. TCRdb re-derived calls from the 5' RACE reads in MiXCR, one entry per CDR3 protein. This table has 540,000 or so distinct CDR3 sequences, approximately 27% appearing once. The genes are TRBV9 and TRBJ2-2; 9 positions agree with TRBD1. Input material: blood. The receptor comes from a woman in her seventies in good health. The chain's CDR3 is CASSPTGGPAGELFF. In DNA, the CDR3 is TGTGCCAGCAGCCCGACAGGGGGACCGGCCGGGGAGCTGTTTTTT.